Below are 8 T cell receptor beta chains sequenced from a single sample in a study of cytomegalovirus exposure and HLA in healthy donors. A multiplex PCR was run with 60 Vbeta primers and 13 Jbeta primers. Generated by immunoSEQ multiplex PCR, the TCRdb table keeps only in-frame clones and is missing some. The sample records some 160,000 clones, more than 70% being singletons. The sequenced sample was PBMCs. The receptors stem from a woman aged 40 to 50 in good health and CMV-seronegative.

This clone has a single count. The V and J genes are TRBV19 and TRBJ2-5, with a possible D match to TRBD2 (6 bases). The germline V gene encodes CDR1 LNHDA and CDR2 SQIVND (reference sequence). CDR3 size: 15 residues. Between the trimmed V and J ends, which lost 3 bases and 2 bases, there was a span of 13 bases. CDR3 nucleotide sequence: TGTGCCAGTAGTATTGTTCGGGGAGGACAAGAGACCCAGTACTTC. This translates into CASSIVRGGQETQYF.

The rearrangement joins TRBV6-1 to TRBJ1-3; D gene unclear. Between the trimmed V and J ends, which lost 10 bases and 0 bases, there was a span of 10 bases. Germline CDR1 reads MNHNS; CDR2 reads SASEGT. The CDR3 sequence is 13 residues long. The CDR3 sequence is CATAVSSGNTIYF. For the CDR3, the DNA is TGTGCCACCGCGGTGTCCTCTGGAAACACCATATATTTT.

The chain couples TRBV2 to TRBJ1-6; D ambiguous. Germline loops: CDR1 SNHLY, CDR2 FYNNEI. The V end was cut by 4 bases, the J end by 3 bases, with 13 bases between. This CDR3 region has 16 residues. Here the CDR3 reads CASSVEAELYNSPLHF. The CDR3 region has the DNA TGTGCCAGCAGTGTTGAGGCGGAACTCTATAATTCACCCCTCCACTTT.

The CDR3 here is CASSPHRALTGGRTGELFF. The CDR3 DNA sequence: TGTGCCAGTAGCCCACATCGGGCCTTGACAGGGGGGAGGACCGGGGAGCTGTTTTTT. The chain joins TRBV19 to TRBJ2-2; 9 bases are a match to TRBD1. With V trimmed by 6 bases and J by 5 bases, 19 bases remained unmatched. This CDR3 is 19 amino acids long. Per the germline V gene, CDR1 is LNHDA and CDR2 is SQIVND (reference sequence). Together with reference TRBV19 and TRBJ2-2, the CDR3 gives the full variable domain: DGGITQSPKYLFRKEGQNVTLSCEQNLNHDAMYWYRQDPGQGLRLIYYSQIVNDFQKGDIAEGYSVSREKKESFPLTVTSAQKNPTAFYLCASSPHRALTGGRTGELFFGEGSRLTVL.

V gene TRBV27 combines with J gene TRBJ2-4, with no clear D. Germline V lookup: CDR1 MNHEY, CDR2 SMNVEV (reference sequence). Trimming cost V 3 bases and J 0 bases, with 6 bases left between them. The CDR3 consists of 14 residues. CDR3 protein: CASSFGVAKNIQYF. CDR3 nucleotide sequence: TGTGCCAGCAGTTTCGGTGTAGCCAAAAACATTCAGTACTTC.

The chain is built from TRBV6-6 and TRBJ1-2, with no clear D. The CDR3 has 14 amino acids. CDR1 is MNHNY, CDR2 SVGAGI, per germline (reference sequence). Trimming cost V 5 bases and J 4 bases, with 14 bases left between them. CDR3 in DNA: TGTGCCAGCAGTCCCCGTATTCTATCCTATGGCTACACCTTC. Its protein is CASSPRILSYGYTF.

V is TRBV6-5 and J is TRBJ1-2, with a weak D call TRBD1 (6 bases). CDR3 size: 14 residues. CDR1 MNHEY and CDR2 SVGAGI come from the germline V gene. Trimming removed 5 bases at V and 4 bases at J, with 14 bases between. CDR3 residues: CASSAAQGAYGYTF. In DNA form, the CDR3 reads TGTGCCAGCAGTGCAGCACAGGGCGCCTATGGCTACACCTTC.

The chain couples TRBV4-1 to TRBJ1-3; TRBD1 matches at 7 bases. Trimming took 0 bases from V and 0 from J; bases not matched to a gene: 5. Germline V gene lookup returns CDR1 MGHRA and CDR2 YSYEKL. The CDR3 length is 17 residues. The CDR3: CASSQERTGFSGNTIYF. The CDR3 coding sequence is TGCGCCAGCAGCCAAGAGCGGACAGGATTCTCTGGAAACACCATATATTTT.